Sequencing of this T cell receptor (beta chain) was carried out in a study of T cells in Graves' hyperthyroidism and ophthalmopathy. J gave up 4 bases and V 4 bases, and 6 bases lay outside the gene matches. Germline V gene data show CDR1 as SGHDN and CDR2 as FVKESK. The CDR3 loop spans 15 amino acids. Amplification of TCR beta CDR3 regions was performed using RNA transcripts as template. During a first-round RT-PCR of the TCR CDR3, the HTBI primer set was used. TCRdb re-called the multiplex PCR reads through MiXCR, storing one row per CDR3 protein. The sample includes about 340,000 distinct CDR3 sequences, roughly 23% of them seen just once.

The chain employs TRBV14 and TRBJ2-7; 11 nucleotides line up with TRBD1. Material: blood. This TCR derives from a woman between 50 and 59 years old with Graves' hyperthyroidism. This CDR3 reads CASSPLDRGRYEQYF. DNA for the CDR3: TGTGCCAGCAGCCCATTGGACAGGGGGCGGTACGAGCAGTACTTC.